Sequencing of this T cell receptor beta chain was carried out in a study of naive and memory T cell subsets. Study-wide findings and caveats: TCR transcript changes with activation or differentiation may affect this RNA method.

V dropped 2 bases and J dropped 2 bases, with 7 bases sitting between them. The length of the CDR3 is 14 residues. Germline assignment: CDR1 MNHNY and CDR2 SVGAGI (reference sequence). The SP2 primer and nested alpha and beta constant region primers amplified ligated cDNA in four rounds. TCRdb fed the UMI-ligation and nested PCR reads into MiXCR, producing one record per CDR3 protein. The sample has around 20,000 distinct CDR3 sequences, roughly 5.5% seen once. Treatment in this sample: skin biopsy from PPD injection site in Mantoux-positive individual. TCR cDNA received a 3' ligated oligonucleotide that carried a UMI. Biopsied sites were PPD injections in people with a positive Mantoux test. This clonotype is medium-sized (0.01 to 0.1%). Its antigen is unidentified.

This chain connects TRBV6-6 to TRBJ1-3, with no clear D. This clonotype was obtained from an adult in good health. The sequenced sample was skin, obtained from a tuberculin skin test site. The CDR3 region has the DNA TGTGCCAGCAGTTACCCCCCGGCTGGAAACACCATATATTTT. Protein sequence: CASSYPPAGNTIYF.